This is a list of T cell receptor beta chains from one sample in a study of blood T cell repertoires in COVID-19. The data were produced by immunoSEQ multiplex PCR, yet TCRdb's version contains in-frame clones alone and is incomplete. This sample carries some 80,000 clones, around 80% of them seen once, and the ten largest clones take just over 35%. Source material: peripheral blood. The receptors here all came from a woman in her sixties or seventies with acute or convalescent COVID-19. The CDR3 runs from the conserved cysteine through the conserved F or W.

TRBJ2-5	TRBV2	CASGQGETQYF
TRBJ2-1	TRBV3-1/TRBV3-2	CASSQDGGAYNEQFF
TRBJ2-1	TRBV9	CASSETGMSSYNEQFF
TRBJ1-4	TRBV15	CATSSGQGWTEKLFF
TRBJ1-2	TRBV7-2	CASSLVPGQGRGYGYTF
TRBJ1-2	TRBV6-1	CASSASRDRGNYGYTF
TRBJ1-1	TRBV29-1	CSVNRERHTEAFF
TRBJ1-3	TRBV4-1	CASSLEGDLSGNTIYF
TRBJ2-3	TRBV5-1	CASSGGLALSTDTQYF
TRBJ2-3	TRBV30	CAWSRDTDTQYF
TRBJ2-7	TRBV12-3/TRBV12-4	CASSFIVHEQYF
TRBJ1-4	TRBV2	CAGRTGGKIGEKLFF
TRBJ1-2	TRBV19	CASSIPVGERGLGGYTF
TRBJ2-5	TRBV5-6	CASSYIPGQGGETQYF
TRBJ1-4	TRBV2	CASSVYRVEKLFF
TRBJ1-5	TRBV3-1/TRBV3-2	CASSQGRVSNQPQHF
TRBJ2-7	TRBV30	CAWSPAQTGGYEQYF
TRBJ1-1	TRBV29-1	CSVAFVSTEAFF
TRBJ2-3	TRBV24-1	CATGAAGTDTQYF
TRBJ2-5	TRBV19	CASRSQGIQETQYF
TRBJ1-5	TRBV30	CATSGGRWFYQPQHF
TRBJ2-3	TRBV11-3	CASSLERSNTQYF
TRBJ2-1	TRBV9	CASSPPGGPVSSEQFF
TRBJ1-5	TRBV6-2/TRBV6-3	CASSLPGQGNQPQHF
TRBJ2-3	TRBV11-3	CASSPRETDTQYF
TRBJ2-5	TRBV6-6	CASRAGDKGIQETQYF
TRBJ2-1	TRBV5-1	CASWGNNNEQFF
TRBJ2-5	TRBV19	CASSTTSGRAGETQYF
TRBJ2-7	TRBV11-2	CASSLRGTGGAQRLVRGYEQYF
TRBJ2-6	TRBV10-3	CAISAGGLGTGNSGANVLTF
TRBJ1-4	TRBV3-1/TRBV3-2	CASSQALGYTTNEKLFF
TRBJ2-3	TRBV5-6	CASSARGSGSADTQYF
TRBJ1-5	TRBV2	CASSGYGGGSNQPQHF
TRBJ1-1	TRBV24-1	CATSDLTGTEAFF
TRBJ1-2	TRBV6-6	CASTTWGSGPNYGYTF